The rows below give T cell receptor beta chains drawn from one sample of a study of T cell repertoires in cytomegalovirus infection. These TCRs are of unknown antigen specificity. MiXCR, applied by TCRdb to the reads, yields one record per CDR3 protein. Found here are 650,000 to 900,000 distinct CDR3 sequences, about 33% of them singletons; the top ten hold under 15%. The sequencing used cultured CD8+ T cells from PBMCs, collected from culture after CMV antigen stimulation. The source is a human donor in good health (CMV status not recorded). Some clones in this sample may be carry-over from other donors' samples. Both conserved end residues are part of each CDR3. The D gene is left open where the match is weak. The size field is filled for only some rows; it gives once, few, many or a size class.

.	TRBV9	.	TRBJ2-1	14	TGTGCCAGCAACCCGTGGGACTCCTACAATGAGCAGTTCTTC	CASNPWDSYNEQFF
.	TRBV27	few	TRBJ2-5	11	TGTGCCAGCCAATCGGCAGAGACCCAGTACTTC	CASQSAETQYF
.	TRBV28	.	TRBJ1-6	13	TGTGCCAGCAGTGAGACCGATTATTCACCCCTCCACTTT	CASSETDYSPLHF
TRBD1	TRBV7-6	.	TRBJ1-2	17	TGTGCCAGCAGCTTAGCGTCGGGACAGGGGGCGGACTATGGCTACACCTTC	CASSLASGQGADYGYTF
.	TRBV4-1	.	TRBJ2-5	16	TGTGCCAGCAGCCGTAGGGGGGAAGAGAGGGGAGAGACCCAGTACTTC	CASSRRGEERGETQYF
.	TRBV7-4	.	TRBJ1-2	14	TGTGCCAGCAGCCGTAATGGGTACAGCTATGGCTACACCTTC	CASSRNGYSYGYTF
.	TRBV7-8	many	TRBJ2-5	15	TGTGCCAGCAGCAGTACAGGGAACCTCCAAGAGACCCAGTACTTC	CASSSTGNLQETQYF
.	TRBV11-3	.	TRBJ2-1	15	TGTGCCAGCAGCGACGATTCACAGGTGACAAACGAGCAGTTCTTC	CASSDDSQVTNEQFF
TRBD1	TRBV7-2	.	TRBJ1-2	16	TGTGCCAGTAGCCAAGAGGGACAGGGGCGGAACTATGGCTACAGCTTC	CASSQEGQGRNYGYSF
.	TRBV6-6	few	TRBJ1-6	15	TGTGCCAGCAGACCCAGGGGAAAAAGAGAATCACCCCTCCACTTT	CASRPRGKRESPLHF
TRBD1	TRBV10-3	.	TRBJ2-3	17	TGTGCCATCAGTGAGTCGCACAGGGGGACGTTAGCAGATACGCAGTATTTT	CAISESHRGTLADTQYF
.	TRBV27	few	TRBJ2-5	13	TGTGCCAGCAGCACCGGTGGGGGCGCGGCCCAGTACTTC	CASSTGGGAAQYF
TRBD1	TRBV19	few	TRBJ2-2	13	TGTGCCAGTAGTCTACAGGGGCCGGGGGAGCTGTTTTTT	CASSLQGPGELFF
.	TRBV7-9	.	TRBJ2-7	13	TGTGCCAGCAGCTACCCGGGTGCTCGTGAGCAGTACTTC	CASSYPGAREQYF
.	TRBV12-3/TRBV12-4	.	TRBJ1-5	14	TGTGCCAGCAGCCCTGGGACATTCCATCAGCCCCAGCATTTT	CASSPGTFHQPQHF
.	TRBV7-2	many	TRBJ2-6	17	TGTGCCAGCAGCTTATGGGCAGGGTCGAGGGGGGCCAACGTCCTGACTTTC	CASSLWAGSRGANVLTF
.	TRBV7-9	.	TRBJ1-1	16	TGTGCCAGCAGCTTGCAGATCAGGGCGATGGGCACTGAAGCTTTCTTT	CASSLQIRAMGTEAFF
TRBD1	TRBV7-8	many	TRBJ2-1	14	TGTGCCAGCAGACCCGGACAGGGTTACAATGAGCAGTTCTTC	CASRPGQGYNEQFF
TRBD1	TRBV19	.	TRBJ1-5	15	TGTGCCAGTAGTATATGGGACAGTGCCAATCAGCCCCAGCATTTT	CASSIWDSANQPQHF
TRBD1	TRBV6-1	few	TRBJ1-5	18	TGTGCCAGCAGTGACTGGACAGGGGTTGGGTATAGCAATCAGCCCCAGCATTTT	CASSDWTGVGYSNQPQHF
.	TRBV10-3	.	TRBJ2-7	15	TGTGCCATCAGTGAGTCGACTGGGGTGGATTACGAGCAGTACTTC	CAISESTGVDYEQYF
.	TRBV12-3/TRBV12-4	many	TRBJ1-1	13	TGTGCCAGCAATCATCCTCCGGGAGCTGAAGCTTTCTTT	CASNHPPGAEAFF
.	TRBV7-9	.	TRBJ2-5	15	TGTGCCAGCAGCCATGCGTACAGGGCCCAAGAGACCCAGTACTTC	CASSHAYRAQETQYF
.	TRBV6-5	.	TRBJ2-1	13	TGTGCCAGCAGTTGGAGACCCGGTAGTGAGCAGTTCTTC	CASSWRPGSEQFF
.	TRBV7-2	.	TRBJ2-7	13	TGTGCCAGCAGCCACACGGGGGACTACGAGCAGTACTTC	CASSHTGDYEQYF
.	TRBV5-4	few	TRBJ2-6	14	TGTGCCAGCAGCTTGGCCACCGGGGCCAACGTCCTGACTTTC	CASSLATGANVLTF
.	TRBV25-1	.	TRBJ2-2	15	TGTGCCAGCAGTGAATTCTCCAGGGAAACCGGGGAGCTGTTTTTT	CASSEFSRETGELFF
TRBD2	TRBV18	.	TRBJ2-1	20	TGTGCCAGCTCACCAACGAGAGGACTAGTGAGGACAAACTCCTACAATGAGCAGTTCTTC	CASSPTRGLVRTNSYNEQFF
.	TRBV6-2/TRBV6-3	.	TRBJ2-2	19	TGTGCCAGCAGTCCCCTCGAAAGGGGATACAGAATAAACACCGGGGAGCTGTTTTTT	CASSPLERGYRINTGELFF
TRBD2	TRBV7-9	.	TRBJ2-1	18	TGTGCCAGCAGCTTAAAGGCTAGCGGGGTCAGCTCCTACAATGAGCAGTTCTTC	CASSLKASGVSSYNEQFF
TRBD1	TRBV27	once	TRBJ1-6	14	TGTGCCAGCAGTCACGGGACAGTTGCTTCACCCCTCCACTTT	CASSHGTVASPLHF
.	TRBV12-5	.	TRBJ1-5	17	TGTGCTAGTGGGGGGCCTCGGACACCATATAGCAATCAGCCCCAGCATTTT	CASGGPRTPYSNQPQHF
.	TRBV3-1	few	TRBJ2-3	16	TGTGCCAGCAGCCAAGACCCACCACCCTCCACAGATACGCAGTATTTT	CASSQDPPPSTDTQYF
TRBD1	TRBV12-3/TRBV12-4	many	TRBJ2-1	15	TGTGCCAGCAGACCCCGGGACAGGGGGTGGAATGAGCAGTTCTTC	CASRPRDRGWNEQFF
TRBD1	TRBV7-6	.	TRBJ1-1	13	TGTGCCAGCAGAACAGGGGAAGACACTGAAGCTTTCTTT	CASRTGEDTEAFF
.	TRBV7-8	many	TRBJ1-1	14	TGTGCCAGCAGCAAGAAGACAGTGAACACTGAAGCTTTCTTT	CASSKKTVNTEAFF
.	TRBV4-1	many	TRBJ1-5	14	TGCGCCAGCAGCCAAGATAGGGGGACTCAGCCCCAGCATTTT	CASSQDRGTQPQHF
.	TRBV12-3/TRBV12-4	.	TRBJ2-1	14	TGTGCCAGCAGTTTATCGACAGCCGACGATGAGCAGTTCTTC	CASSLSTADDEQFF
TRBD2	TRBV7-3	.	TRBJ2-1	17	TGTGCCAGCAGCTTAGTAGGGAGCGGGGGGGCCGCGGATGAGCAGTTCTTC	CASSLVGSGGAADEQFF
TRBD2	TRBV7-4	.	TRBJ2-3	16	TGTGCCAGCAGGGAAACGACTAGCGGGGTCTCAGATACGCAGTATTTT	CASRETTSGVSDTQYF
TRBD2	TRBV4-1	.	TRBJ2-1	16	TGCGCCAGCAGCCTTCAGCGAGCGGGGTTCTACAATGAGCAGTTCTTC	CASSLQRAGFYNEQFF
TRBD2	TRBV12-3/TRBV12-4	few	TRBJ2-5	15	TGTGCCAGCACCTTCCAAGCGGGGGCCGGGGAGACCCAGTACTTC	CASTFQAGAGETQYF
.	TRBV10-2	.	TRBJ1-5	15	TGCGCCAGCAGTGAACAGGGTTATAGCAATCAGCCCCAGCATTTT	CASSEQGYSNQPQHF
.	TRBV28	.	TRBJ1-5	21	TGTGCCAGCAGTTTCCTCTTAGGGCACTTGGACCAGGGGAATAGCAATCAGCCCCAGCATTTT	CASSFLLGHLDQGNSNQPQHF
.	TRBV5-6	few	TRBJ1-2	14	TGTGCCAGCAGCTTAAGGTCCAGGGCAGACGGCTACACCTTC	CASSLRSRADGYTF
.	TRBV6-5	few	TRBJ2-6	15	TGTGCCAGCAGTGCCCAGCTCTCTCGGGCCAACGTCCTGACTTTC	CASSAQLSRANVLTF
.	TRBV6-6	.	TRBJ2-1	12	TGTGCCAGCAGTTACTCACCGACCGAGCAGTTCTTC	CASSYSPTEQFF
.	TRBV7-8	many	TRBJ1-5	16	TGTGCCAGCAGCCCTTCATGGGGGGCGAGCAATCAGCCCCAGCATTTT	CASSPSWGASNQPQHF
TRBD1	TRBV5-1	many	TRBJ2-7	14	TGCGCCAGCAGCTGGACAGGGATCCCCTACGAGCAGTACTTC	CASSWTGIPYEQYF
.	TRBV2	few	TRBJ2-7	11	TGTGCCAGCAGGGGCGAGGGTCCTCCCGGGTTC	CASRGEGPPGF
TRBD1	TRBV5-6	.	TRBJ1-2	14	TGTGCCAGCAGCTTCGGGACAGGGGGATTTGGCTACACCTTC	CASSFGTGGFGYTF
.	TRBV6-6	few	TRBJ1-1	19	TGTGCCAGCAGTTACTCGACGCCCAGGGGAGGGTCTCAGGACACTGAAGCTTTCTTT	CASSYSTPRGGSQDTEAFF
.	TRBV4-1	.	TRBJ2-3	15	TGCGCCAGCAGCCAGGGAATCCTTAGCACAGATACGCAGTATTTT	CASSQGILSTDTQYF
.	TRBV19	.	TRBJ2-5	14	TGTGCCAGTACCCCCCCCGACAATCAAGAGACCCAGTACTTC	CASTPPDNQETQYF
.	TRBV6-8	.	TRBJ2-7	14	TGTGCTAGCAGTTACTTAGGCAGCGCCTACGAGCAGTACTTC	CASSYLGSAYEQYF